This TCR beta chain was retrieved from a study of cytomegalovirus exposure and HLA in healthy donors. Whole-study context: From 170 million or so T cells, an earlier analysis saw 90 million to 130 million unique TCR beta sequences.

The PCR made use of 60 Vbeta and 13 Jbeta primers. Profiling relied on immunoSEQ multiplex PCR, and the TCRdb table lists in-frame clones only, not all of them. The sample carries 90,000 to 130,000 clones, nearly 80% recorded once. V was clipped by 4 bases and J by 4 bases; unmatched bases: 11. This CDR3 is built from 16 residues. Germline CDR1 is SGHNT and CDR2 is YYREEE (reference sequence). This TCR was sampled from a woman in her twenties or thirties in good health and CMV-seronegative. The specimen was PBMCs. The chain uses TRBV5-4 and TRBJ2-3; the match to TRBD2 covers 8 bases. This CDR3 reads CASSRHKREIADTQYF. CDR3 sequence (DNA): TGTGCCAGCAGCCGGCACAAGCGGGAGATCGCAGATACGCAGTATTTT.